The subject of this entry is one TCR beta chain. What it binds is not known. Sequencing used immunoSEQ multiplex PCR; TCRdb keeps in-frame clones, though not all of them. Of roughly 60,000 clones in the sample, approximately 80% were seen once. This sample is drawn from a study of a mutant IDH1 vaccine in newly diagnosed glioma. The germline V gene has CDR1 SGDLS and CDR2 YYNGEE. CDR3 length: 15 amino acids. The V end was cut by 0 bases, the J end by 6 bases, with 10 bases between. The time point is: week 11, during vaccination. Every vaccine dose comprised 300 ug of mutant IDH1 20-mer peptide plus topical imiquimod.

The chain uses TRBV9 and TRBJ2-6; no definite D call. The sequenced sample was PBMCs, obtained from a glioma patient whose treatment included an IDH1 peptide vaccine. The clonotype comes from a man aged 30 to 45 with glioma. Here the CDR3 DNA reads TGTGCCAGCAGCGTAGTAGGGTGGAAGGCCAACGTCCTGACTTTC. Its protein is CASSVVGWKANVLTF.